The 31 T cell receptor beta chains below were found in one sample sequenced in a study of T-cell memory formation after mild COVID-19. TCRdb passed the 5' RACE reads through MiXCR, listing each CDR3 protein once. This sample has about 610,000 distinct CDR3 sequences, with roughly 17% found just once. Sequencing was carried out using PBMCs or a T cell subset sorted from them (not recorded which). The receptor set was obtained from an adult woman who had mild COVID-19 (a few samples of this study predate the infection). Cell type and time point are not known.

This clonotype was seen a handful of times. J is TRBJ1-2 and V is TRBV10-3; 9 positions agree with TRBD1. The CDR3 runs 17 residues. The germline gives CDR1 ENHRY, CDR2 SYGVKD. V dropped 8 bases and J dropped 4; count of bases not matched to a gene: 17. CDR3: CAISPGQGSKGGYGYTF. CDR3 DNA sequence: TGTGCCATCTCCCCGGGACAGGGATCCAAGGGGGGCTATGGCTACACCTTC.

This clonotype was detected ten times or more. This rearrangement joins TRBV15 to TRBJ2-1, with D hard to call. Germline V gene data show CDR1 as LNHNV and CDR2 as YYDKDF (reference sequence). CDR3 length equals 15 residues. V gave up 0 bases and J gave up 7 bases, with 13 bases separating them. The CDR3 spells CATSRDVVGTNEQFF. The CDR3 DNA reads TGTGCCACCAGCAGAGATGTGGTAGGTACGAATGAGCAGTTCTTC.

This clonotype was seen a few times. CDR3 region: CSAGQGGVRGYTF. The CDR3 bases are TGCAGCGCTGGTCAGGGAGGCGTCCGGGGCTACACCTTC. The gene calls are TRBV29-1 and TRBJ1-2, with D maybe TRBD1 (5 bases). V was cut by 7 bases and J by 8 bases, with 20 bases left in between. The CDR3 consists of 13 residues. The germline CDR1 and CDR2 sequences are SQVTM and ANQGSEA.

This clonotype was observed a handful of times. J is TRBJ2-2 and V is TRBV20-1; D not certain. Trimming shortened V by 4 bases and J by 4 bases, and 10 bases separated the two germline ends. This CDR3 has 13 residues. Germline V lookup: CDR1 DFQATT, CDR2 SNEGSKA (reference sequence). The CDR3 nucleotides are TGCAGTGCTACAGACATACTCACCGGGGAGCTGTTTTTT. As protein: CSATDILTGELFF.

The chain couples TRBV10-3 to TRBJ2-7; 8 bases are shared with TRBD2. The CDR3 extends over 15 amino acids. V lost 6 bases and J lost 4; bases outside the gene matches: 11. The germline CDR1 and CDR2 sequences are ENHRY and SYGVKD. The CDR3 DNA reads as TGTGCCATCAGCGGTCGGGCGGGAGGTGGATACGAGCAGTACTTC. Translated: CAISGRAGGGYEQYF.

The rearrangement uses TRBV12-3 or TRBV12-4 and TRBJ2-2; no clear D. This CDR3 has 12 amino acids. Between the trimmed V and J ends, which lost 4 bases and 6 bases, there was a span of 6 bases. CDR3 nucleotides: TGTGCCAGCAGTTATCTACCCGGGGAGCTGTTTTTT. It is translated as CASSYLPGELFF.

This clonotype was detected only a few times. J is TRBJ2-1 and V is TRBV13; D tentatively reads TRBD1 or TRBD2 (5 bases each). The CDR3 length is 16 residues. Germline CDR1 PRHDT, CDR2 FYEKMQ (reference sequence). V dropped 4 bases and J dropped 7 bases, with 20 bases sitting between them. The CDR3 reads CASSSTRDGRKNEQFF. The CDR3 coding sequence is TGTGCCAGCAGCTCAACCCGGGACGGACGTAAGAATGAGCAGTTCTTC.

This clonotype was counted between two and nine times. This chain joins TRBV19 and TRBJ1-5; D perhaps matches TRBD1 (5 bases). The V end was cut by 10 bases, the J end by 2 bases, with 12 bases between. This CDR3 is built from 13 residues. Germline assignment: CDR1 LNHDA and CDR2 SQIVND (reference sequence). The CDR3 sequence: CATQGYGNQPQHF. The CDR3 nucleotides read TGTGCCACCCAGGGATACGGCAATCAGCCCCAGCATTTT.

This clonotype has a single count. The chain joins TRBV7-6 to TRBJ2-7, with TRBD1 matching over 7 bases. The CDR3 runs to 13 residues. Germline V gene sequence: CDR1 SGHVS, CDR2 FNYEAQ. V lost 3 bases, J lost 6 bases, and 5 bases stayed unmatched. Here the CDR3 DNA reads TGTGCCAGCAGCTTGACAGGGAATTCCGAGCAGTACTTC. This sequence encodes CASSLTGNSEQYF.

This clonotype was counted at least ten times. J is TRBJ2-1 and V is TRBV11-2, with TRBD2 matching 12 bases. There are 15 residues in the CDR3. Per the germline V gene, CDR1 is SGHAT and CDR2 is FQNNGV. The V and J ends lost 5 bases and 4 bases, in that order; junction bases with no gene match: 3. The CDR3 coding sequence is TGTGCCAGCAGCCAAGGACTAGCGGGATACAATGAGCAGTTCTTC. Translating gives CASSQGLAGYNEQFF.

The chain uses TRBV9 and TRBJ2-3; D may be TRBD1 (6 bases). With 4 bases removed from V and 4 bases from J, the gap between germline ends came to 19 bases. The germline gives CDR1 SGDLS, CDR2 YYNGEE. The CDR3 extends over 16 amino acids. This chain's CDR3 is CASSRKQGEYADTQYF. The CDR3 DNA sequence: TGTGCCAGCAGCAGGAAACAGGGAGAGTACGCAGATACGCAGTATTTT.

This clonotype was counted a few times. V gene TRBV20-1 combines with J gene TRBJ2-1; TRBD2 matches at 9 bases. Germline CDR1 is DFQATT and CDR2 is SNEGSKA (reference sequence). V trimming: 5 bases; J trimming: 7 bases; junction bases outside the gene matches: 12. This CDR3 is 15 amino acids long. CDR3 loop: CSAAARGGAGNEQFF. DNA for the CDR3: TGCAGTGCTGCCGCCCGCGGGGGGGCCGGGAATGAGCAGTTCTTC.

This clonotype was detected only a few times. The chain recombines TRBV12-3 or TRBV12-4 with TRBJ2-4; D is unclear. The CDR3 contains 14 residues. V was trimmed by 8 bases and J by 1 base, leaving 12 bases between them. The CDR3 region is CASRHKRAKNIQYF. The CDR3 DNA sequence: TGTGCCAGCCGCCACAAACGGGCCAAAAACATTCAGTACTTC.

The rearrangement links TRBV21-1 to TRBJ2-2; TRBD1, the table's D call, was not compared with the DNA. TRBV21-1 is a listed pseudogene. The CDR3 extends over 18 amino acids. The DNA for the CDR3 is TGTGCCAGCAGCAAAGCGCCCCAGGGGGCATACGACACCGGGGAGCTGTTTTTT. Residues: CASSKAPQGAYDTGELFF.

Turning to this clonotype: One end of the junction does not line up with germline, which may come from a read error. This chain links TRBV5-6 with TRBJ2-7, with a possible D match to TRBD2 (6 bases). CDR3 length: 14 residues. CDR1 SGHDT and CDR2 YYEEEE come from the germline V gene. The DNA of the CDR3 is TGTGCCAGCGGCTTCGGACTAAACTCCTACGAGCAGTACTTC. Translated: CASGFGLNSYEQYF.

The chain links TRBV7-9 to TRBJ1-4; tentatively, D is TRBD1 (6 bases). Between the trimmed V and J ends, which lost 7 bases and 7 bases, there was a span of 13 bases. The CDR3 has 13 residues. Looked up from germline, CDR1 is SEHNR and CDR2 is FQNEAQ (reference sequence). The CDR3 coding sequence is TGTGCCAGCACCTCCCAGGGGATTGAAAAACTGTTTTTT. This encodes CASTSQGIEKLFF.

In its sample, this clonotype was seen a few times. CDR3 sequence (DNA): TGTGCCAGCAGTGACCCCGGGGGACTCTCCACCGGGGAGCTGTTTTTT. Amino acid sequence: CASSDPGGLSTGELFF. The chain joins TRBV6-1 to TRBJ2-2, with D tentatively TRBD2 (6 bases). The CDR3 is 16 residues long. V lost 3 bases and J lost 4, with 15 bases in between. Germline values: CDR1 MNHNS, CDR2 SASEGT.

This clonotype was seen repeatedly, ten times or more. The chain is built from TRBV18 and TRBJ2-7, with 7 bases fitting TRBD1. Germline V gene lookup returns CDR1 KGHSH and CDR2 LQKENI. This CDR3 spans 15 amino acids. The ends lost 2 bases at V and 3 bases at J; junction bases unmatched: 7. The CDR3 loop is CASSPLEGGGYEQYF. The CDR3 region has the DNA TGTGCCAGCTCACCATTGGAAGGGGGCGGCTACGAGCAGTACTTC.

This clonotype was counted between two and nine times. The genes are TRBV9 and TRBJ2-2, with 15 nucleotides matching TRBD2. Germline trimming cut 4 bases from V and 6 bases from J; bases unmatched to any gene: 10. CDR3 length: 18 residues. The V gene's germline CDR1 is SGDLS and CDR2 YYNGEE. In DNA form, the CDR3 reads TGTGCCAGCAGCCCCGGACTAGCGGGGGGGCAGGTCCCCGGGGAGCTGTTTTTT. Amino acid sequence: CASSPGLAGGQVPGELFF.

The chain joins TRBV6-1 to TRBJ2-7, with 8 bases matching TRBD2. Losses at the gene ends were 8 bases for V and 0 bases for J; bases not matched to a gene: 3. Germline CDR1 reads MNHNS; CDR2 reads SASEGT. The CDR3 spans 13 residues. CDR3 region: CASRGGSSYEQYF. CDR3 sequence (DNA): TGTGCCAGCCGGGGGGGGAGCTCCTACGAGCAGTACTTC.

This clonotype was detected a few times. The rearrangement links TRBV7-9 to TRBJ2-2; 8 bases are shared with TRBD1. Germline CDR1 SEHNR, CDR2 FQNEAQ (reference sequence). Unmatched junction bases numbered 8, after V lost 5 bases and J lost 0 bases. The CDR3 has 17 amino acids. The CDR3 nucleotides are TGTGCCAGCAGCGCCGCAGGGGGCCTCGCGAACACCGGGGAGCTGTTTTTT. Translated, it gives CASSAAGGLANTGELFF.

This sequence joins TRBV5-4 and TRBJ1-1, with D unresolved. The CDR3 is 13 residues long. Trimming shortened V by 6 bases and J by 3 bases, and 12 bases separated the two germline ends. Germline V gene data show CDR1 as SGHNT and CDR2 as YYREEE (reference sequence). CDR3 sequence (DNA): TGTGCCAGCAACCACAACGGGTACACTGAAGCTTTCTTT. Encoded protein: CASNHNGYTEAFF.

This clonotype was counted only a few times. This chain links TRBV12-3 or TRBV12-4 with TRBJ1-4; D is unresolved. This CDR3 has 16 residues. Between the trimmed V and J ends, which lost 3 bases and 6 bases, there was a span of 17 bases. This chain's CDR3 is CASSLAAWVWDEKLFF. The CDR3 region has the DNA TGTGCCAGCAGTTTGGCGGCCTGGGTTTGGGATGAAAAACTGTTTTTT.

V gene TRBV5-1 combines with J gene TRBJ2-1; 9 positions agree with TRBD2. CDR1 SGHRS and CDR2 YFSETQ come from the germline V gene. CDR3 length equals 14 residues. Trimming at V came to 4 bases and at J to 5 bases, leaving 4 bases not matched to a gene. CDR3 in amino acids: CASSLSGGHNEQFF. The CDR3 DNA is TGCGCCAGCAGCCTTAGCGGGGGTCACAATGAGCAGTTCTTC.

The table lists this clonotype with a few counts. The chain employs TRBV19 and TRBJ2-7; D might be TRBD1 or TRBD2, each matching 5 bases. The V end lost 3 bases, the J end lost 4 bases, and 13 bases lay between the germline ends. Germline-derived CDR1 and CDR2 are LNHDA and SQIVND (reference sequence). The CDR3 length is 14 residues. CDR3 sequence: CASSIGQGEYEQYF. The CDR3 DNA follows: TGTGCCAGTAGTATTGGGCAGGGAGAATACGAGCAGTACTTC. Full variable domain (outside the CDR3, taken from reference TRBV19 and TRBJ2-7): DGGITQSPKYLFRKEGQNVTLSCEQNLNHDAMYWYRQDPGQGLRLIYYSQIVNDFQKGDIAEGYSVSREKKESFPLTVTSAQKNPTAFYLCASSIGQGEYEQYFGPGTRLTVT.

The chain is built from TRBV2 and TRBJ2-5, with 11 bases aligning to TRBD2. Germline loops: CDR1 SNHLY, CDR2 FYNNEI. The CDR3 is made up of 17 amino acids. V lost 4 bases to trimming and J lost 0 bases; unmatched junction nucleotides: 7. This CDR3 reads CASSGMRLAGNQETQYF. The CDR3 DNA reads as TGTGCCAGCAGTGGGATGCGACTAGCGGGGAACCAAGAGACCCAGTACTTC.

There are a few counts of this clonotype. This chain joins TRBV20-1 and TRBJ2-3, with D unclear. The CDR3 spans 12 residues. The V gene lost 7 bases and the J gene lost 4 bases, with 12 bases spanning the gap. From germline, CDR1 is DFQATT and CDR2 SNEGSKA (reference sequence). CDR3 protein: CSVSEVSDTQYF. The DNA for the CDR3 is TGCAGTGTTTCTGAGGTCTCAGATACGCAGTATTTT.

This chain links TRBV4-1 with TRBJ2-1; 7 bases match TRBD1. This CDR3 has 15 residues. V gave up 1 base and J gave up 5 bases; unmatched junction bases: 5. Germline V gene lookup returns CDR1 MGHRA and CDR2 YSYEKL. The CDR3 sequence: CASSQGQGPNNEQFF. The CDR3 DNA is TGCGCCAGCAGCCAAGGACAGGGCCCCAACAATGAGCAGTTCTTC.

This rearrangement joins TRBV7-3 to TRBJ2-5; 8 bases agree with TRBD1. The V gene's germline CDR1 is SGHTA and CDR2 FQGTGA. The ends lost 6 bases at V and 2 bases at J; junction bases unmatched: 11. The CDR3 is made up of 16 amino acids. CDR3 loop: CASSRQGRLAQETQYF. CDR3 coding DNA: TGTGCCAGCAGTCGACAGGGGAGGCTAGCACAAGAGACCCAGTACTTC.

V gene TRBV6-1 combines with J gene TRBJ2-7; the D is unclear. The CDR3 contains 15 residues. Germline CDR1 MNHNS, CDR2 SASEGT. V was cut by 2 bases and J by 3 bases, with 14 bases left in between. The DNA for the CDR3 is TGTGCCAGCAGTGAATACGAGGAGTTCTACTACGAGCAGTACTTC. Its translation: CASSEYEEFYYEQYF.

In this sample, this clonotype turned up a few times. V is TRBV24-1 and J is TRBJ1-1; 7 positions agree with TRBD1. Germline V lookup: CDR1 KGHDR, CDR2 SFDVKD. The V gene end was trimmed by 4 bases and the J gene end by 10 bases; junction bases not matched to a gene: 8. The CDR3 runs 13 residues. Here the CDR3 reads CATSDSGGVGAFF. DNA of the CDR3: TGTGCCACCAGTGACTCAGGGGGAGTGGGAGCTTTCTTT.